This T cell receptor (beta chain) was identified in a study of cytomegalovirus exposure and HLA in healthy donors. In the case of this clone: Its antigen is unknown.

The PCR made use of 60 Vbeta and 13 Jbeta primers. Sequenced by immunoSEQ multiplex PCR; TCRdb stores in-frame clones only, minus some. Of about 110,000 clones in the sample, approximately 85% are singletons; the top ten hold about 1.5%. Germline lookup yields CDR1 SGHRS and CDR2 YFSETQ. This CDR3 has 17 amino acids. The V segment lost 4 bases and the J segment 6 bases; nucleotides outside the gene matches: 14. Study-level findings and limits: As a later analysis showed, a missense DCLRE1C variant was linked to trimming of TCR beta V- and J-genes. Among the sequence variants, a highly shared cluster was likely an artifact of sequencing.

Sequencing was carried out using PBMCs. The TCR sequence derives from a man in his fifties in good health and CMV-seronegative. J is TRBJ1-4 and V is TRBV5-1; 8 nucleotides align to TRBD1. CDR3 nucleotide sequence: TGCGCCAGCAGCCACGGCTTCGACAGGGGAGGGGATGAAAAACTGTTTTTT. Amino acids: CASSHGFDRGGDEKLFF.